Described below is a single T cell receptor beta chain sequence and its context. The V and J ends lost 5 bases and 12 bases, in that order; junction bases with no gene match: 6. The CDR3 length is 12 residues. Germline CDR1 and CDR2: SEHNR and FQNEAQ (reference sequence). TCRdb redid the calling of the RACE reads with MiXCR, one entry per CDR3 protein. The data contain 280,000 or so distinct CDR3 sequences, 7.7% of them singletons. These data come from a study of human T cells and chemical hapten exposure. The time point was: pre-sensitization, week 0. Treatment given: therapeutic diphenylcyclopropenone sensitization with weekly scalp DPC.

Sequenced here: whole blood, sampled in connection with sensitization to the hapten diphenylcyclopropenone (DPC). J is TRBJ2-4 and V is TRBV7-9; 8 bases line up with TRBD1. The receptor was derived from a man aged 18 to 29 with alopecia areata. Some clones in this sample may be carry-over from other donors' samples. This chain's CDR3 is CASSVDRGSQYF. The CDR3 DNA is TGTGCCAGCAGCGTAGACAGGGGTAGTCAGTACTTC.